The rows below give T cell receptor beta chains drawn from one sample of a study of T cell responses to AZD1222 COVID-19 vaccine. Clones were read by immunoSEQ multiplex PCR, and TCRdb kept only the in-frame ones, dropping some. The data contain 40,000 to 60,000 clones, approximately 90% of them singletons. The material was peripheral blood, obtained 28 days after the second AZD1222 dose. These receptors were collected from an adult who received the AZD1222 COVID-19 vaccine. The CDR3 runs from the conserved cysteine through the conserved F or W. The D gene is left open where the match is weak.

TRBD2	TRBJ2-3	TRBV7-8	CASSLLTSVTADTQYF
.	TRBJ1-5	TRBV15	CATSRDQMRGNQPQHF
TRBD1	TRBJ1-4	TRBV19	CASSMWAGGYEKLFF
TRBD1	TRBJ2-5	TRBV2	CASRMDRGSENQYF
TRBD2	TRBJ2-5	TRBV25-1	CASSEWYSGYQETQYF
.	TRBJ2-7	TRBV28	CASSLWGAEPYEQYF
TRBD1	TRBJ1-2	TRBV27	CASSLSPGQGYYGYTF
.	TRBJ2-1	TRBV3-1/TRBV3-2	CASSQPLARTNEQFF
TRBD2	TRBJ2-7	TRBV6-5	CASSSRLAGLYEQYF
.	TRBJ2-7	TRBV19	CASSIEGLDDEQYF
.	TRBJ2-7	TRBV10-3	CAISGGTDTYEQYF
.	TRBJ1-1	TRBV4-1	CASSQGTATEAFF
.	TRBJ1-5	TRBV4-1	CASSQDPSTLNQPQHF
.	TRBJ2-2	TRBV7-9	CASSLAATAGELFF
.	TRBJ1-3	TRBV5-1	CASSSEGNTIYF
.	TRBJ2-7	TRBV23-1	CASSQSNKNYEQYF
.	TRBJ1-1	TRBV6-1	CASSAQRNTEAFF
.	TRBJ2-5	TRBV6-5	CASSYSTGRQETQYF
.	TRBJ2-7	TRBV19	CASSIWDRSYEQYF
.	TRBJ1-1	TRBV19	CASTSRGQAPRAFF
.	TRBJ1-2	TRBV28	CASTPGRRGYTF
.	TRBJ2-1	TRBV2	CASSYHNEQFF
TRBD1	TRBJ2-1	TRBV5-6	CASSLGQGNEQFF
.	TRBJ1-1	TRBV28	CASSFPLGGTGNTEAFF
.	TRBJ1-2	TRBV29-1	CSVGPSLEVPGDGYTF
TRBD2	TRBJ2-5	TRBV28	CASSHLGLAEKETQYF
TRBD2	TRBJ2-1	TRBV27	CASSSPSSGYNEQFF
.	TRBJ1-4	TRBV5-4	CASSLGPDHNEKLFF
TRBD2	TRBJ2-5	TRBV5-1	CASSAGGLAGAFQETQYF
.	TRBJ2-2	TRBV6-5	CASRRLREAGELFF
.	TRBJ2-2	TRBV7-8	CASSLRPSNTGELFF
.	TRBJ1-6	TRBV14	CASSLTGSASPLHF
.	TRBJ2-6	TRBV14	CASSLRSGANVLTF
.	TRBJ1-5	TRBV4-1	CASSQDWRGNQPQHF
.	TRBJ2-7	TRBV7-2	CASSHPGLAISYEQYF